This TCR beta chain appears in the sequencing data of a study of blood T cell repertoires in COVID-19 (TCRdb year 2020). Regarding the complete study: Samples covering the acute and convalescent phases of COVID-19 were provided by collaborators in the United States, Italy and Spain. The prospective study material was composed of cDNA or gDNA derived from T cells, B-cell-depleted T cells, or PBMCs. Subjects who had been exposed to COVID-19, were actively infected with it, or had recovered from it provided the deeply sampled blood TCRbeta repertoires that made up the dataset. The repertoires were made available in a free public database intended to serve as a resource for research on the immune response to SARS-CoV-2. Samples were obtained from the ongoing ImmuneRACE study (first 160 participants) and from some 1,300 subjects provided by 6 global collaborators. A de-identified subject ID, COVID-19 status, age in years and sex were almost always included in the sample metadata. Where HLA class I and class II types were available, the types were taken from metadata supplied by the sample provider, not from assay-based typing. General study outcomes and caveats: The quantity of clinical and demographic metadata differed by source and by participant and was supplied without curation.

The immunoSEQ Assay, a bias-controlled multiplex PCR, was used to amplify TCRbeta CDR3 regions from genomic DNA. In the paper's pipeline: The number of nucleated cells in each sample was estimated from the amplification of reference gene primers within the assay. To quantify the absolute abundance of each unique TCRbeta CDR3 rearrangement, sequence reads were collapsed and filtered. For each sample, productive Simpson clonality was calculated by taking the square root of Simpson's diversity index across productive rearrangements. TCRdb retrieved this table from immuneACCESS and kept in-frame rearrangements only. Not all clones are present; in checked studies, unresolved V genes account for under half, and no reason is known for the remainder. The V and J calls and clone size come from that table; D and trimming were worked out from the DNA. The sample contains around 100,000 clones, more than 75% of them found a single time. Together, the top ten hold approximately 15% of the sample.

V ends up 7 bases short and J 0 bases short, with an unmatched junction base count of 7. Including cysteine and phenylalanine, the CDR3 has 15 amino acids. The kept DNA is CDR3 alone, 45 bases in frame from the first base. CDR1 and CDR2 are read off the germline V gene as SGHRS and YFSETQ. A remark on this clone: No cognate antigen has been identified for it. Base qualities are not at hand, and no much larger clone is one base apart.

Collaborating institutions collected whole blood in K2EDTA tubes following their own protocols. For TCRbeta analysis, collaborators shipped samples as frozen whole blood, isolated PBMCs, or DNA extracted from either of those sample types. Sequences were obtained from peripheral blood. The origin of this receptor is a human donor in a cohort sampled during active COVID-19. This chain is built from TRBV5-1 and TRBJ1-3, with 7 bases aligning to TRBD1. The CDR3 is CASRDRENSGNTIYF. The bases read TGCGCCAGCCGGGACAGAGAGAACTCTGGAAACACCATATATTTT. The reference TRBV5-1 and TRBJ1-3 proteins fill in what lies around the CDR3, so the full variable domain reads KAGVTQTPRYLIKTRGQQVTLSCSPISGHRSVSWYQQTPGQGLQFLFEYFSETQRNKGNFPGRFSGRQFSNSRSEMNVSTLELGDSALYLCASRDRENSGNTIYFGEGSWLTVV.